These 31 T cell receptor beta chains originate from one sample sequenced in a study of cytomegalovirus exposure and HLA in healthy donors. The PCR was carried out with 60 Vbeta primers and 13 Jbeta primers. This table comes from immunoSEQ multiplex PCR, and its TCRdb copy is limited to in-frame clones, with some not included. This repertoire shows about 160,000 clones, over 75% found once; its top ten account for about 1.4%. What was sequenced was PBMCs. The receptor set was obtained from a young woman in good health and CMV-seronegative.

The gene calls are TRBV5-1 and TRBJ2-7, with a weak D call TRBD1 (6 bases). The length of the CDR3 is 14 residues. V lost 4 bases and J lost 1, with 12 bases in between. Germline CDR1 SGHRS, CDR2 YFSETQ. Written as DNA, the CDR3 is TGCGCCAGCAGCGCCCGGGACAAATCCTACGAGCAGTACTTC. Protein product: CASSARDKSYEQYF.

This sequence joins TRBV11-2 and TRBJ1-5; D might be TRBD1 (5 bases). Per germline, CDR1 SGHAT and CDR2 FQNNGV. Deletions cut 5 bases from V and 6 bases from J, with 11 bases between. CDR3 length: 13 amino acids. CDR3 nucleotides: TGTGCCAGCAGCGTCGCTAGGGGTCAGCCCCAGCATTTT. Amino acids: CASSVARGQPQHF.

This clone turned up a few times. This rearrangement joins TRBV5-5 to TRBJ2-5; TRBD1 matches at 10 bases. Trimming cost V 5 bases and J 5 bases; bases outside gene matches: 9. Germline V gives CDR1 SGHKS, CDR2 YYEKEE (reference sequence). There are 15 residues in the CDR3. For the CDR3, the DNA is TGTGCCAGCAGTTCCGACAGGGGGCTCGGCGAGACCCAGTACTTC. Encoded protein: CASSSDRGLGETQYF.

The genes are TRBV5-1 and TRBJ1-1; no clear D gene. The CDR3 spans 15 residues. V lost 0 bases, J lost 4 bases, and 13 bases lay in between. Germline lookup yields CDR1 SGHRS and CDR2 YFSETQ. Here the CDR3 DNA reads TGCGCCAGCAGCTTGGTGGCGGGAGTGGTCACTGAAGCTTTCTTT. It specifies CASSLVAGVVTEAFF.

The chain is built from TRBV2 and TRBJ2-7; D perhaps matches TRBD1 (6 bases). The CDR3 has 14 residues. Trimming took off 2 bases at V and 5 bases at J, with 13 bases between the two ends. Germline values: CDR1 SNHLY, CDR2 FYNNEI. The CDR3 region is CASSENRDMNEQYF. The DNA of the CDR3 is TGTGCCAGCAGTGAAAACAGGGACATGAACGAGCAGTACTTC.

This clone was detected only a few times. V and J are TRBV1 and TRBJ1-2; TRBD1 is taken as the D call from the table, unchecked against the DNA. TRBV1 is listed as a pseudogene. The CDR3 covers 18 residues. The CDR3, as DNA: TGCACCAGCAGCCCAGGGGGTCCGGTCACCCTTTACAACTATGGCTACACCTTC. This gives the protein CTSSPGGPVTLYNYGYTF.

The gene calls are TRBV7-8 and TRBJ1-2; 8 nucleotides agree with TRBD1. V dropped 4 bases and J dropped 3; count of bases not matched to a gene: 7. CDR3 length equals 15 residues. Germline V gene sequence: CDR1 SGHVS, CDR2 FQNEAQ. Here the CDR3 reads CASSSLRGQDYGYTF. CDR3 sequence (DNA): TGTGCCAGCAGCTCACTCAGGGGGCAAGACTATGGCTACACCTTC.

The sample holds a few counts of this clone. The rearrangement uses TRBV2 and TRBJ1-1; the D gene is possibly TRBD1 (5 bases). The CDR3 spans 17 residues. Germline CDR1 SNHLY, CDR2 FYNNEI. Trimming removed 2 bases from V and 1 base from J, with 17 bases in between. CDR3: CASSELRSGRSNTEAFF. The DNA of the CDR3 is TGTGCCAGCAGTGAACTTAGGTCAGGGCGATCGAACACTGAAGCTTTCTTT.

The chain links TRBV28 to TRBJ1-1, with 8 bases lining up with TRBD1. The length of the CDR3 is 12 residues. Trimming took 8 bases from V and 8 from J; bases not matched to a gene: 7. Germline CDR1 and CDR2: MDHEN and SYDVKM. The CDR3 loop reads CASWNRQGEAFF. CDR3 DNA: TGTGCCAGCTGGAATCGACAGGGGGAAGCTTTCTTT. Based on the CDR3 plus reference TRBV28 and TRBJ1-1, the full variable domain is DVKVTQSSRYLVKRTGEKVFLECVQDMDHENMFWYRQDPGLGLRLIYFSYDVKMKEKGDIPEGYSVSREKKERFSLILESASTNQTSMYLCASWNRQGEAFFGQGTRLTVV.

The V gene is TRBV21-1, the J gene TRBJ1-5; whether TRBD1, the table's D call, matches the DNA was not checked. TRBV21-1 is designated a pseudogene. The length of the CDR3 is 16 residues. The CDR3 nucleotides are TGTGCCAGCAGCCTTGCAGCCGACAGGGACCGTTCGGCCCAGCATTTT. Protein product: CASSLAADRDRSAQHF.

V and J are TRBV4-2 and TRBJ2-7; D perhaps matches TRBD1 (6 bases). Germline-derived CDR1 and CDR2 are LGHNA and YNFKEQ. The CDR3 length is 11 residues. V was trimmed by 4 bases and J by 6 bases, leaving 7 bases between them. The CDR3 bases are TGTGCCAGCAGCCCAGGGGCCGAGCAGTACTTC. Translated: CASSPGAEQYF.

The V and J genes are TRBV5-1 and TRBJ1-2; D call uncertain. Between the trimmed V and J ends, which lost 0 bases and 7 bases, there was a span of 10 bases. Per the germline V gene, CDR1 is SGHRS and CDR2 is YFSETQ. This CDR3 spans 13 amino acids. CDR3 residues: CASSLVATRGYTF. CDR3 bases: TGCGCCAGCAGCTTGGTCGCAACGCGTGGCTACACCTTC.

This chain joins TRBV18 and TRBJ2-3; 8 nucleotides line up with TRBD1. CDR1 is KGHSH and CDR2 is LQKENI in the germline V gene. This CDR3 contains 17 residues. The V gene end was trimmed by 0 bases and the J gene end by 1 base; junction bases not matched to a gene: 6. The CDR3 here is CASSPPLSDRGTDTQYF. DNA for the CDR3: TGTGCCAGCTCACCACCTCTTTCGGACAGGGGCACAGATACGCAGTATTTT.

V gene TRBV6-5 combines with J gene TRBJ2-7; the match to TRBD2 covers 7 bases. The CDR3 has 14 amino acids. Trimming at V came to 4 bases and at J to 6 bases, leaving 9 bases not matched to a gene. Germline CDR1 MNHEY, CDR2 SVGAGI. This chain's CDR3 is CASSFGGGVFEQYF. The CDR3 nucleotides are TGTGCCAGCAGTTTCGGCGGGGGTGTCTTCGAGCAGTACTTC.

This clone occurred a few times. V is TRBV7-9 and J is TRBJ1-5; D possibly corresponds to TRBD1 (5 bases). V was cut by 5 bases and J by 6 bases, with 17 bases left in between. Germline V gene sequence: CDR1 SEHNR, CDR2 FQNEAQ (reference sequence). The CDR3 is 15 amino acids. The CDR3 DNA is TGTGCCAGCAGCCCCTTGGGAGGGGAGGGTCAGCCCCAGCATTTT. It translates to CASSPLGGEGQPQHF.

V gene TRBV5-4 combines with J gene TRBJ1-1; no clear D. Germline CDR1 and CDR2: SGHNT and YYREEE (reference sequence). Trimming pared 6 bases from V and 0 bases from J, leaving 9 bases between. The CDR3 length is 13 residues. The CDR3 DNA follows: TGTGCCAGCAACAATCAAATGAACACTGAAGCTTTCTTT. It encodes CASNNQMNTEAFF.

This clone was seen once. The chain combines TRBV6-1 with TRBJ1-2; D remains ambiguous. The CDR3 consists of 12 residues. Trimming cost V 3 bases and J 0 bases, with 2 bases left between them. CDR1 MNHNS and CDR2 SASEGT come from the germline V gene. CDR3 loop: CASSDTNYGYTF. The CDR3 nucleotides read TGTGCCAGCAGTGACACTAACTATGGCTACACCTTC.

This clone is a singleton in its sample. The rearrangement joins TRBV10-3 to TRBJ1-6; TRBD1 agrees at 7 bases. With 5 bases clipped from V and 6 bases from J, the junction kept 4 bases outside the gene matches. This CDR3 is built from 14 residues. In germline, CDR1 is ENHRY, CDR2 SYGVKD. CDR3 bases: TGTGCCATCAGTTCGGGACAGTTTAATTCACCCCTCCACTTT. This codes for CAISSGQFNSPLHF.

The V gene is TRBV6-6, the J gene TRBJ1-2, with 9 bases lining up with TRBD1. With V trimmed by 5 bases and J by 7 bases, 8 bases remained unmatched. Per germline, CDR1 MNHNY and CDR2 SVGAGI (reference sequence). This CDR3 comprises 14 residues. This CDR3 is CASSPGQGASGYTF. CDR3 sequence (DNA): TGTGCCAGCAGTCCGGGACAGGGAGCGAGTGGCTACACCTTC.

This clone showed up just once. The CDR3 DNA reads TGTGCCAGCAGCTATGGAAACACCATATATTTT. Amino acids: CASSYGNTIYF. This chain links TRBV6-5 with TRBJ1-3; D ambiguous. Germline V gives CDR1 MNHEY, CDR2 SVGAGI. Deletions cut 6 bases from V and 3 bases from J, with 3 bases between. CDR3 size: 11 residues.

This sequence joins TRBV18 and TRBJ1-2; tentatively, D is TRBD1 (5 bases). Germline-derived CDR1 and CDR2 are KGHSH and LQKENI. The CDR3 is 14 residues long. Trimming took 2 bases from V and 0 from J, leaving 7 bases between them. DNA for the CDR3: TGTGCCAGCTCACCAACGGACACTAACTATGGCTACACCTTC. The encoded protein is CASSPTDTNYGYTF. Looking up the rest from reference TRBV18 and TRBJ1-2 gives the full variable domain: NAGVMQNPRHLVRRRGQEARLRCSPMKGHSHVYWYRQLPEEGLKFMVYLQKENIIDESGMPKERFSAEFPKEGPSILRIQQVVRGDSAAYFCASSPTDTNYGYTFGSGTRLTVV.

The chain couples TRBV2 to TRBJ2-1; D not certain. The CDR3 is 11 amino acids. Germline CDR1 and CDR2: SNHLY and FYNNEI. V lost 5 bases, J lost 8 bases, and 7 bases lay in between. CDR3: CASSLLYEQFF. The CDR3 DNA reads TGTGCCAGCAGTCTTCTCTATGAGCAGTTCTTC.

This chain links TRBV19 with TRBJ1-1; 7 bases are a match to TRBD1. The V gene's germline CDR1 is LNHDA and CDR2 SQIVND (reference sequence). V lost 4 bases to trimming and J lost 0 bases; unmatched junction nucleotides: 5. The CDR3 runs 15 residues. The CDR3 coding sequence is TGTGCCAGTAGTACCTCCGGGACAGTGAACACTGAAGCTTTCTTT. Its protein is CASSTSGTVNTEAFF.

The V and J genes are TRBV10-3 and TRBJ2-3, with D perhaps TRBD2 (6 bases). With 6 bases removed from V and 5 bases from J, the gap between germline ends came to 21 bases. CDR3 length: 16 amino acids. From germline, CDR1 is ENHRY and CDR2 SYGVKD. The DNA of the CDR3 is TGTGCCATCAGGGACTCCCGGGAGTTCTCTCTAGATACGCAGTATTTT. Protein sequence: CAIRDSREFSLDTQYF.

The chain recombines TRBV2 with TRBJ2-1, with 9 bases identical to TRBD2. The V segment lost 6 bases and the J segment 9 bases; nucleotides outside the gene matches: 6. In germline, CDR1 is SNHLY, CDR2 FYNNEI. The CDR3 totals 13 residues. DNA of the CDR3: TGTGCCAGCAGGCGGGGGGGGCCAGGTGAGCAGTTCTTC. Residues: CASRRGGPGEQFF.

The CDR3 reads CASRGLAGNTDTQYF. The DNA for the CDR3 is TGTGCCAGCAGAGGACTAGCGGGGAACACAGATACGCAGTATTTT. This sequence joins TRBV11-2 and TRBJ2-3; 12 positions match TRBD2. In germline, CDR1 is SGHAT, CDR2 FQNNGV. J was trimmed by 2 bases and V by 6 bases; bases with no gene match: 3. The CDR3 consists of 15 residues.

The chain joins TRBV11-2 to TRBJ1-2; 11 nucleotides match TRBD1. The CDR3 loop spans 15 amino acids. The germline V gene encodes CDR1 SGHAT and CDR2 FQNNGV. V gave up 2 bases and J gave up 8 bases; unmatched junction bases: 7. The CDR3 loop reads CASSLQGTGGVGYTF. DNA of the CDR3: TGTGCCAGCAGCTTACAAGGGACAGGGGGTGTAGGCTACACCTTC.

The chain has TRBV9 and TRBJ2-2; TRBD2 aligns across 7 bases. The V and J ends lost 3 bases and 7 bases, in that order; junction bases with no gene match: 6. Germline loops: CDR1 SGDLS, CDR2 YYNGEE. The CDR3 consists of 14 residues. The CDR3 region is CASSAGTIFGELFF. The CDR3 DNA reads as TGTGCCAGCAGCGCGGGGACTATTTTCGGGGAGCTGTTTTTT.

This clone was seen a few times. The chain uses TRBV5-1 and TRBJ1-2; 9 nucleotides match TRBD1. V gave up 3 bases and J gave up 7 bases; unmatched junction bases: 7. The CDR3 contains 14 residues. The germline CDR1 and CDR2 sequences are SGHRS and YFSETQ. CDR3 DNA: TGCGCCAGCAGCTCCAAACAGGGGGCAAGTGGCTACACCTTC. Amino acids: CASSSKQGASGYTF.

The chain links TRBV18 to TRBJ2-2; D is perhaps TRBD1 (6 bases). The CDR3 contains 16 residues. Per the germline V gene, CDR1 is KGHSH and CDR2 is LQKENI. V was shortened by 0 bases and J by 5 bases, with 13 bases between the two germline ends. CDR3 sequence reads: CASSPPAGDGTGELFF. As DNA, the CDR3 is TGTGCCAGCTCACCACCGGCAGGGGATGGGACCGGGGAGCTGTTTTTT.

V gene TRBV5-4 combines with J gene TRBJ2-7; D possibly corresponds to TRBD2 (6 bases). Trimming shortened V by 4 bases and J by 0 bases, and 14 bases separated the two germline ends. Germline CDR1 reads SGHNT; CDR2 reads YYREEE (reference sequence). The CDR3 has 15 residues. Here the CDR3 reads CASSLSGTASYEQYF. CDR3 nucleotides: TGTGCCAGCAGCCTATCCGGGACTGCCTCCTACGAGCAGTACTTC. Based on the CDR3 plus reference TRBV5-4 and TRBJ2-7, the full variable domain is ETGVTQSPTHLIKTRGQQVTLRCSSQSGHNTVSWYQQALGQGPQFIFQYYREEENGRGNFPPRFSGLQFPNYSSELNVNALELDDSALYLCASSLSGTASYEQYFGPGTRLTVT.